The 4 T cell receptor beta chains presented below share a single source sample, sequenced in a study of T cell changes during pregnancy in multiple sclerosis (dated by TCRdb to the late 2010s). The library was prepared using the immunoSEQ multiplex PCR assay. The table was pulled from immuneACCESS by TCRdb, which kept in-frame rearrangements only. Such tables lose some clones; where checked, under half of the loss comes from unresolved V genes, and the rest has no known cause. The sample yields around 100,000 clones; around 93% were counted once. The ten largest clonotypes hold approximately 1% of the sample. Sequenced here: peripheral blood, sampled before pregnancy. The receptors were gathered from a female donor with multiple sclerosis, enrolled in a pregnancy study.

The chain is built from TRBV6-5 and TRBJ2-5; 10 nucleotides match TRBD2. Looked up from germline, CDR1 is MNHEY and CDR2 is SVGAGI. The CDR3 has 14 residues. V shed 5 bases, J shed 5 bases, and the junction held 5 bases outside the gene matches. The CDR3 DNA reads TGTGCCAGCAGTGTAGCGGGAGGTGAGGAGACCCAGTACTTC. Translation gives CASSVAGGEETQYF.

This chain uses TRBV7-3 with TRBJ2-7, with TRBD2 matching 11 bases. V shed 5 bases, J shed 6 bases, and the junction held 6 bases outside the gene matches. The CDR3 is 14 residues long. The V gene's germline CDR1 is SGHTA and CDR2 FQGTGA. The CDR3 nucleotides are TGTGCCAGCAGCATCTGGACTAGCGGGTCCGAGCAGTACTTC. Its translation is CASSIWTSGSEQYF.

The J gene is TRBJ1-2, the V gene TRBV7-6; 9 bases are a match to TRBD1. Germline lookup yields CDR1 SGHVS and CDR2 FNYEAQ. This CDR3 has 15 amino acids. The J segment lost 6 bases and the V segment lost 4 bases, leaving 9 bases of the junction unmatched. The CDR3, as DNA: TGTGCCAGCAGCTCAAGACAGGGGGGGCTTGATGGCTACACCTTC. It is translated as CASSSRQGGLDGYTF. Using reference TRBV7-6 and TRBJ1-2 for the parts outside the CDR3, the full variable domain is GAGVSQSPRYKVTKRGQDVALRCDPISGHVSLYWYRQALGQGPEFLTYFNYEAQQDKSGLPNDRFSAERPEGSISTLTIQRTEQRDSAMYRCASSSRQGGLDGYTFGSGTRLTVV.

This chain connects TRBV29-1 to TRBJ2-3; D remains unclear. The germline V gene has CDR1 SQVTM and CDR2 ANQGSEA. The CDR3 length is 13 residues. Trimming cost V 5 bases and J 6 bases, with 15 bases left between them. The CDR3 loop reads CSVLSITDDTQYF. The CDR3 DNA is TGCAGCGTTCTTAGCATCACTGACGATACGCAGTATTTT.